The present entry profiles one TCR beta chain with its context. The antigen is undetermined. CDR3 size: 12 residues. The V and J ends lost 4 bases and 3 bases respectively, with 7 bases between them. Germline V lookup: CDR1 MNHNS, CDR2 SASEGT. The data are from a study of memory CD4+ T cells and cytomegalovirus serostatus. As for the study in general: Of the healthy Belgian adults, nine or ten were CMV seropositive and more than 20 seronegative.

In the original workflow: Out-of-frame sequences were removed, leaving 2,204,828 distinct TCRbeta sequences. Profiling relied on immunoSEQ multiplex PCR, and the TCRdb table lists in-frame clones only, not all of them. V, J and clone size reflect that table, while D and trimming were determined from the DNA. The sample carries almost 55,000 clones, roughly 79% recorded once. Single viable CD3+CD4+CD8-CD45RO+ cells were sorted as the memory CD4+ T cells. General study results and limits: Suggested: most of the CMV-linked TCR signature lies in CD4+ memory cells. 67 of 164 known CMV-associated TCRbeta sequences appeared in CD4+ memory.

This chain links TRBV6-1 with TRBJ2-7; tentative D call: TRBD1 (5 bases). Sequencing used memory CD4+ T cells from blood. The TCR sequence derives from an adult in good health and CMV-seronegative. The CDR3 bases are TGTGCCAGCAGTGCCCAGGGCTACGAGCAGTACTTC. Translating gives CASSAQGYEQYF.